The rows below give T cell receptor beta chains drawn from one sample of a study of lymphopenia after photon versus proton radiotherapy. Here immunoSEQ multiplex PCR was the method, and the copy in TCRdb shows in-frame clones only, minus some. The repertoire has roughly 76,000 clones, 80% to 95% of them found once; the top ten carry approximately 2.1%. Sequencing was performed on peripheral blood, taken from a patient treated with photon-based radiotherapy. Receptor source: a woman in her 40s with cholangiocarcinoma. Each CDR3 is given with its conserved first and last residue. For some rows the clone size is stated as once, few or many, or as a class when expanded; others skip it.

v_call	clone_size	j_call	cdr3_aa
TRBV9	NA	TRBJ1-2	CASSVGALTLDGYTF
TRBV28	NA	TRBJ1-2	CASAPPQGSSYGYTF
TRBV4-1	NA	TRBJ2-1	CASSQVGSGNNEQFF
TRBV9	NA	TRBJ2-7	CASSTRTGPGEQYF
TRBV25-1	NA	TRBJ2-7	CASSPLPSTYEQYF
TRBV2	NA	TRBJ1-1	CASTGTGNTEAFF
TRBV28	NA	TRBJ2-1	CASSLGGALDDEQFF
TRBV5-6	NA	TRBJ2-3	CASNLGGPGDTQYF
TRBV27	NA	TRBJ2-7	CASSSTGTGRSYEQYF
TRBV5-4	NA	TRBJ1-1	CASSWGQGRTEAFF
TRBV30	NA	TRBJ1-1	CAWSTKGNTEAFF
TRBV28	NA	TRBJ2-2	CAILRGRRDAGELFF
TRBV30	NA	TRBJ1-1	CAWSLKDRGHEAFF
TRBV5-6	NA	TRBJ2-2	CASSLVYTGELFF
TRBV5-4	NA	TRBJ2-7	CASSLRTGTSGGKQYF
TRBV28	NA	TRBJ1-3	CASSKPDRAGNTIYF
TRBV5-5	NA	TRBJ2-7	CASSLQGYEQYF
TRBV30	once	TRBJ1-2	CAWSIPVVWRGYTF
TRBV9	NA	TRBJ2-1	CASSPRGGALYGGEQFF
TRBV10-3	NA	TRBJ2-1	CAISPRDEAGGAEQFF
TRBV5-4	once	TRBJ2-1	CASSPSGDSYNEQFF
TRBV7-7	NA	TRBJ2-7	CASSLGQGGYEQYF
TRBV5-1	few	TRBJ2-1	CASSLALGLAGVYNEQFF